These 9 T cell receptor beta chains were all obtained from the same sample, sequenced in a study of memory CD4+ T cells and cytomegalovirus serostatus. Libraries were prepared by immunoSEQ multiplex PCR; TCRdb keeps only in-frame clonotypes and omits some of them. In the table there are 40,000 to 55,000 clones, around 74% of which are singletons. The sort gate was single viable CD3+CD4+CD8-CD45RO+ cells for memory CD4+ T cells. Input material: memory CD4+ T cells from blood. Source of these receptors: an adult in good health and CMV-seropositive.

The chain is built from TRBV19 and TRBJ2-3; a weak D match, TRBD1 (5 bases). This CDR3 has 12 amino acids. With 4 bases removed from V and 6 bases from J, the gap between germline ends came to 8 bases. CDR1 and CDR2 (germline): LNHDA, SQIVND (reference sequence). The CDR3 region is CASSRGPDTQYF. Written as DNA, the CDR3 is TGTGCCAGTAGTAGGGGCCCGGATACGCAGTATTTT.

The chain has TRBV7-2 and TRBJ2-5; D is unresolved. Trimming took 2 bases from V and 2 from J, leaving 9 bases between them. CDR1 is SGHTA and CDR2 is FQGNSA in the germline V gene. There are 14 residues in the CDR3. CDR3: CASSLYAGQETQYF. The CDR3 DNA follows: TGTGCCAGCAGCTTATATGCAGGTCAAGAGACCCAGTACTTC.

V usage is TRBV6-5 and J usage is TRBJ2-1, with 12 nucleotides matching TRBD2. CDR1 and CDR2 (germline): MNHEY, SVGAGI. CDR3 length equals 15 residues. Trimming removed 6 bases from V and 9 bases from J; junction bases left unmatched: 9. The CDR3 DNA reads TGTGCCAGCAGCCCCGAGACTAGCGGGGGTGCTGAGCAGTTCTTC. Protein: CASSPETSGGAEQFF.

The table lists this clone with a count of one. The chain recombines TRBV11-3 with TRBJ2-1, with unresolved D. The CDR3 contains 14 residues. CDR1 and CDR2 (germline): SGHNT, YENEEA. Trimming removed 3 bases from V and 5 bases from J, with 11 bases in between. CDR3 sequence: CASSFASVNNEQFF. CDR3 DNA: TGTGCCAGCAGCTTTGCGTCCGTGAACAATGAGCAGTTCTTC.

As to this clone: This same CDR3 is encoded by further DNA sequences in the sample. The V gene is TRBV19, the J gene TRBJ2-7, with TRBD1 as a possible D gene (6 bases). Germline V gives CDR1 LNHDA, CDR2 SQIVND (reference sequence). This CDR3 has 14 amino acids. Trimming shortened V by 2 bases and J by 0 bases, and 8 bases separated the two germline ends. CDR3 in DNA: TGTGCCAGTAGTATACAGGACAGCTCCTACGAGCAGTACTTC. Translation gives CASSIQDSSYEQYF.

This clone appeared a single time. Other DNA variants within this sample encode the same CDR3. J is TRBJ2-2 and V is TRBV5-1; D is ambiguous. CDR1 and CDR2 (germline): SGHRS, YFSETQ. V shed 2 bases and J shed 0 bases, with 11 bases lying between them. The CDR3 runs 16 residues. The CDR3 loop is CASSLPGPSNTGELFF. The CDR3 nucleotides read TGCGCCAGCAGCTTACCCGGGCCCTCGAACACCGGGGAGCTGTTTTTT.

The rearrangement uses TRBV28 and TRBJ2-7; either TRBD1 or TRBD2 may supply D (5 bases each). Trimming stripped 7 bases from V and 5 bases from J, with 15 bases between. The CDR3 extends over 13 amino acids. The germline V gene encodes CDR1 MDHEN and CDR2 SYDVKM. The CDR3 DNA follows: TGTGCCAGCACCGTCGGGGCCATGGACGAGCAGTACTTC. It translates to CASTVGAMDEQYF.

The rearrangement uses TRBV6-5 and TRBJ1-1; the D gene is possibly TRBD1 (5 bases). This CDR3 is built from 15 residues. Trimming shortened V by 6 bases and J by 1 base, and 15 bases separated the two germline ends. Germline CDR1 and CDR2: MNHEY and SVGAGI. In DNA, the CDR3 is TGTGCCAGCAGCTTCCAGGGTCTCGGGAACACTGAAGCTTTCTTT. Protein: CASSFQGLGNTEAFF.

This clone was seen only a few times. The gene calls are TRBV29-1 and TRBJ2-7; a weak D match, TRBD2 (7 bases). V was pared by 1 base and J by 7 bases, with 11 bases between. Germline CDR1 SQVTM, CDR2 ANQGSEA. The CDR3 consists of 12 residues. The CDR3 nucleotides read TGCAGCGTTGAAGGGGGGGGCCGGGAGCAGTACTTC. This gives the protein CSVEGGGREQYF.